This T cell receptor (beta chain) is drawn from a study of T cells after yellow fever vaccination. Study observations and caveats: Of the clonotypes, a small share occurred in both CD4 and CD8 compartments. Reappearance after the booster was observed for most primary-vaccination clones (roughly 97% CD4, roughly 88% CD8).

There are a few counts of this clonotype. Antigen unknown. Germline lookup yields CDR1 SGHRS and CDR2 YFSETQ. V was shortened by 1 base and J by 4 bases, with 21 bases between the two germline ends. CDR3 length: 17 residues. The TCR cDNA carried a universal primer site and UMIs from 5'RACE template switching. TCRdb passed the 5' RACE reads through MiXCR, listing each CDR3 protein once. Here the sample spans about 550,000 distinct CDR3 sequences, less than 20% being singletons. The receptor comes from a man between 25 and 39 years old who received the YFV17D yellow fever vaccine. The sample consisted of PBMCs, taken 15 days after the yellow fever booster vaccination. This chain links TRBV5-1 with TRBJ2-7; the D gene is possibly TRBD2 (6 bases). The CDR3 loop reads CASSLRLAGTPLYEQYF. For the CDR3, the DNA is TGCGCCAGCAGCTTGCGTCTTGCAGGGACTCCCTTATACGAGCAGTACTTC.